This T cell receptor (beta chain) was retrieved from a study of T cell responses to AZD1222 COVID-19 vaccine. Regarding the study as a whole: Nearly half of spike-specific TCRs reportedly go after variant regions that carry no mutations. Spike-specific TCR breadth and depth grew following two AZD1222 doses.

Researchers grouped second doses given at about 4 or about 12 weeks into one pool. Germline V lookup: CDR1 SQVTM, CDR2 ANQGSEA. V lost 6 bases and J lost 1; bases outside the gene matches: 8. CDR3 length: 15 residues. Assay: immunoSEQ multiplex PCR; the TCRdb copy retains only in-frame clones and omits some. Of 90,000 to 120,000 clones in the sample, 80% to 95% were seen once. This clone has only a few counts. The antigen remains undetermined. This chain joins TRBV29-1 and TRBJ2-1; 8 bases map to TRBD1. The clonotype originates from an adult who received the AZD1222 COVID-19 vaccine. The sample here was peripheral blood, taken 28 days after the second AZD1222 dose. CDR3 DNA: TGCAGCGTCACAGGGGGGCCAGGGTCCTACAATGAGCAGTTCTTC. The encoded protein is CSVTGGPGSYNEQFF.